Presented here are 17 T cell receptor beta chains from one specimen sequenced in a study of T-cell reconstitution after alpha-beta-depleted transplantation in children. A TCRbeta library incorporating unique molecular identifiers was prepared. TCRdb reanalysed the PCR reads using MiXCR and keeps one entry per CDR3 protein. The top ten clones hold 2.4% of a sample with a few hundred thousand distinct CDR3 sequences, 10% to 13% of them seen once. The sequencing here drew on PBMCs from the stem cell graft donor, taken from the stem cell graft. The receptors were sampled from a human donor who donated a stem cell graft to a child with acute lymphoblastic leukemia.

In this sample, this clonotype turned up many times. The chain joins TRBV27 to TRBJ2-7; maybe TRBD2 (7 bases). The CDR3 is 17 amino acids. In germline, CDR1 is MNHEY, CDR2 SMNVEV (reference sequence). Trimming pared 3 bases from V and 2 bases from J, leaving 20 bases between. Here the CDR3 DNA reads TGTGCCAGCAGTTTGGGGGGGCCGCTAGCGGCTACCTACGAGCAGTACTTC. Amino acid sequence: CASSLGGPLAATYEQYF.

In this sample, this clonotype turned up a few times. The chain combines TRBV29-1 with TRBJ2-1; D assignment may be TRBD1 or TRBD2 (5 bases each). CDR3 length equals 14 residues. Germline CDR1 is SQVTM and CDR2 is ANQGSEA. Trimming took 4 bases from V and 0 from J, leaving 10 bases between them. This chain's CDR3 is CSVAGTNSYNEQFF. The CDR3 DNA follows: TGCAGCGTTGCCGGGACCAACTCCTACAATGAGCAGTTCTTC.

The chain uses TRBV6-4 and TRBJ2-1; D is ambiguous. V gave up 5 bases and J gave up 4 bases, with 12 bases separating them. Per germline, CDR1 MRHNA and CDR2 SNTAGT. The CDR3 covers 14 residues. The CDR3 reads CASSRVKKYNEQFF. In nucleotides, the CDR3 is TGTGCCAGCAGTCGTGTTAAGAAATACAATGAGCAGTTCTTC.

In its sample, this clonotype was seen a few times. This chain links TRBV14 with TRBJ2-1, with 13 bases matching TRBD2. The CDR3 sequence is 17 residues long. After removal of 5 bases from V and 5 bases from J, the junction contained 9 bases not matched to a gene. Germline CDR1 is SGHDN and CDR2 is FVKESK. CDR3 protein: CASSSRLAGGHNNEQFF. As DNA, the CDR3 is TGTGCCAGCAGCTCTCGACTAGCGGGAGGACACAACAATGAGCAGTTCTTC.

CDR3 sequence (DNA): TGTGCCAGCAGCTCATCCGAGGGGTGGGGATACTATGGCTACACCTTC. It encodes CASSSSEGWGYYGYTF. The chain joins TRBV5-4 to TRBJ1-2; D might be TRBD1 (5 bases). CDR3 size: 16 residues. Trimming stripped 3 bases from V and 3 bases from J, with 18 bases between. Germline CDR1 reads SGHNT; CDR2 reads YYREEE (reference sequence).

The J gene is TRBJ2-1, the V gene TRBV11-2; D is uncertain. V was shortened by 2 bases and J by 3 bases, with 5 bases between the two germline ends. The CDR3 spans 13 residues. Germline lookup yields CDR1 SGHAT and CDR2 FQNNGV. The CDR3: CASSLPYYNEQFF. CDR3 nucleotide sequence: TGTGCCAGCAGCTTACCGTACTACAATGAGCAGTTCTTC.

This sequence joins TRBV24-1 and TRBJ2-1; D is uncertain. Per the germline V gene, CDR1 is KGHDR and CDR2 is SFDVKD. Trimming left V 4 bases short and J 2 bases short, with 5 bases between. The CDR3 has 13 amino acids. DNA of the CDR3: TGTGCCACCAGTGACGTTGCCTACAATGAGCAGTTCTTC. Encoded protein: CATSDVAYNEQFF.

The table lists this clonotype with a few counts. J is TRBJ2-7 and V is TRBV28; D gene unclear. V was trimmed by 7 bases and J by 3 bases, leaving 19 bases between them. Germline values: CDR1 MDHEN, CDR2 SYDVKM. The length of the CDR3 is 15 residues. Here the CDR3 DNA reads TGTGCCAGCACCCCTCCCCCGGGCAGAGGCTACGAGCAGTACTTC. It yields the protein CASTPPPGRGYEQYF.

This chain's CDR3 is CASSLGLQVGVGYEQYF. CDR3 bases: TGCGCCAGCAGCTTGGGGCTCCAGGTGGGAGTAGGCTACGAGCAGTACTTC. The chain uses TRBV5-1 and TRBJ2-7; possible D gene TRBD2, 5 bases. Germline V gene lookup returns CDR1 SGHRS and CDR2 YFSETQ. The CDR3 length is 17 residues. V lost 0 bases to trimming and J lost 3 bases, with 19 bases between them.

This clonotype came up a few times. This chain joins TRBV20-1 and TRBJ2-1, with TRBD2 matching over 11 bases. Per the germline V gene, CDR1 is DFQATT and CDR2 is SNEGSKA (reference sequence). Losses at the gene ends were 5 bases for V and 7 bases for J; bases not matched to a gene: 16. The CDR3 covers 17 residues. The CDR3, as DNA: TGCAGTGCTCCGAAAAAGGGCACTAGCGGGAGTTTTAATGAGCAGTTCTTC. Translated: CSAPKKGTSGSFNEQFF.

The rearrangement links TRBV5-6 to TRBJ2-1; 11 nucleotides line up with TRBD2. This CDR3 is built from 16 residues. Germline values: CDR1 SGHDT, CDR2 YYEEEE. The J segment lost 6 bases and the V segment lost 0 bases, leaving 5 bases of the junction unmatched. This CDR3 reads CASSLGSGLAANEQFF. CDR3 nucleotide sequence: TGTGCCAGCAGCTTGGGGTCGGGACTAGCGGCCAATGAGCAGTTCTTC.

Note on this clonotype: A much larger clonotype is one base distant, so this may be a read error. The J gene is TRBJ2-1, the V gene TRBV29-1; 11 bases line up with TRBD2. Looked up from germline, CDR1 is SQVTM and CDR2 is ANQGSEA. This CDR3 spans 16 amino acids. Losses at the gene ends were 5 bases for V and 12 bases for J; bases not matched to a gene: 18. Written as DNA, the CDR3 is TGCAGCGTTCCTCCCCCTACTAGCGGGAGTGTCTATGGGCAGTTCTTC. It translates to CSVPPPTSGSVYGQFF.

The chain has TRBV10-1 and TRBJ2-7, with 13 bases aligning to TRBD2. Trimming cost V 8 bases and J 0 bases; bases outside gene matches: 13. Germline lookup yields CDR1 WNHNN and CDR2 SYGVQD (reference sequence). The CDR3 runs to 18 residues. Here the CDR3 reads CASHWTSGSSRVSYEQYF. The CDR3 DNA reads as TGCGCCAGCCATTGGACTAGCGGGAGTTCGAGGGTCTCCTACGAGCAGTACTTC.

This clonotype was detected only a few times. The rearrangement links TRBV4-1 to TRBJ2-3; no clear D gene. Germline V lookup: CDR1 MGHRA, CDR2 YSYEKL. The CDR3 contains 14 residues. Trimming removed 1 base at V and 6 bases at J, with 11 bases between. As DNA, the CDR3 is TGCGCCAGCAGCCAAGCATCGGTAGTCGATACGCAGTATTTT. This codes for CASSQASVVDTQYF.

This clonotype was seen only a few times. The rearrangement joins TRBV5-5 to TRBJ2-7; D is undetermined. Germline-derived CDR1 and CDR2 are SGHKS and YYEKEE (reference sequence). Trimming took 0 bases from V and 2 from J, leaving 9 bases between them. This CDR3 contains 14 residues. As DNA, the CDR3 is TGTGCCAGCAGCTTGGTCGGGCCCCCCTACGAGCAGTACTTC. Amino acids: CASSLVGPPYEQYF.

This chain links TRBV5-1 with TRBJ2-5, with no clear D. Per the germline V gene, CDR1 is SGHRS and CDR2 is YFSETQ. The CDR3 sequence is 13 residues long. Trimming stripped 0 bases from V and 4 bases from J, with 7 bases between. DNA of the CDR3: TGCGCCAGCAGCTTGGTATCGGGAGAGACCCAGTACTTC. It encodes CASSLVSGETQYF.

This clonotype was recorded a few times. The V gene is TRBV11-2, the J gene TRBJ2-3; maybe TRBD1 (5 bases). Trimming removed 2 bases at V and 0 bases at J, with 24 bases between. CDR1 is SGHAT, CDR2 FQNNGV, per germline. The CDR3 has 20 amino acids. CDR3 DNA sequence: TGTGCCAGCAGCTTATATATCAGGGCCGCTGCCTCTCCTAGCACAGATACGCAGTATTTT. Residues: CASSLYIRAAASPSTDTQYF.